The following is a T cell receptor beta chain sequence with its context. What it binds is not known. These data come from a study of blood T cells in healthy people across ages. As for the study in general: Per two T cells, about one barcoded beta molecule was captured through template switching. Study findings and constraints: Shifts in expanded clonotypes may have been confounded by donor CMV status, which was unknown.

V gave up 5 bases and J gave up 4 bases, with 15 bases separating them. Germline V CDR1 and CDR2: PRHDT, FYEKMQ (reference sequence). CDR3 length: 14 amino acids. A sample-barcoded 5' primer and a J-beta primer mix were used in a second PCR of about 6 to 11 cycles. TCRdb redid the calling of the 5' RACE reads with MiXCR, one entry per CDR3 protein. Of some 1 million distinct CDR3 sequences listed, 35% to 50% were seen once; the top ten hold approximately 17%. Material for sequencing was blood. The V gene is TRBV13, the J gene TRBJ2-7, with D uncertain. The sequence derives from a woman in her sixties or seventies in good health. In DNA, the CDR3 is TGTGCCAGCAGCCTCTCCAGCGAGAAATACGAGCAGTACTTC. Protein: CASSLSSEKYEQYF.